These 9 T cell receptor beta chains were sequenced from one sample in a study of breast tumors, draining lymph nodes, adjacent tissues. Using its own MiXCR run on the multiplex PCR reads, TCRdb lists one record per CDR3 protein. This sample has approximately 22,000 distinct CDR3 sequences, with roughly 60% found just once. The sample was breast tumor tissue. These receptors all come from a female donor with breast cancer. Some clones in this sample may be carry-over from other donors' samples.

This clonotype was observed many times. This clone may be a read error of a much larger clone one base away. The conserved phenylalanine or tryptophan normally closing the CDR3 is absent here, so this likely arose from a read error. The chain is built from TRBV19 and TRBJ2-1; TRBD2 agrees at 13 bases. V shed 6 bases and J 9 bases; nucleotides not matched to a gene: 11. Germline V gives CDR1 LNHDA, CDR2 SQIVND (reference sequence). The CDR3 covers 16 residues. CDR3 region: CASSSTSGRARSEQFS. The CDR3 bases are TGTGCCAGTAGCAGCACTAGCGGGAGGGCCAGGAGTGAGCAGTTCTCC.

Comment on this clonotype: A junction end diverges from the germline sequence, so it may reflect a read error. The chain is built from TRBV2 and TRBJ2-7; D gene ambiguous. This CDR3 has 11 residues. Germline V gene lookup returns CDR1 SNHLY and CDR2 FYNNEI. The CDR3 sequence: CASSKSAEQYF. CDR3 in DNA: TGTGCTAGCAGTAAAAGTGCCGAGCAGTACTTC. Full variable domain (rest looked up from reference TRBV2 and TRBJ2-7): EPEVTQTPSHQVTQMGQEVILRCVPISNHLYFYWYRQILGQKVEFLVSFYNNEISEKSEIFDDQFSVERPDGSNFTLKIRSTKLEDSAMYFCASSKSAEQYFGPGTRLTVT.

This rearrangement joins TRBV25-1 to TRBJ2-1, with D possibly being TRBD1 (6 bases). CDR1 MGHDK and CDR2 SYGVNS come from the germline V gene. The V gene lost 7 bases and the J gene lost 0 bases, with 10 bases spanning the gap. The CDR3 loop spans 14 amino acids. The CDR3 is CASKGEYSYNEQFF. The CDR3 region has the DNA TGTGCCAGCAAGGGGGAGTACTCCTACAATGAGCAGTTCTTC.

The J gene is TRBJ1-2, the V gene TRBV19; D not resolved. Germline loops: CDR1 LNHDA, CDR2 SQIVND (reference sequence). The V and J ends lost 5 bases and 2 bases respectively, with 9 bases between them. The CDR3 length is 13 residues. Here the CDR3 reads CASSLGRNYGYTF. The CDR3 bases are TGTGCCAGTAGTTTGGGCCGGAACTATGGCTACACCTTC.

By its share, this clonotype is medium-sized. J is TRBJ1-6 and V is TRBV7-2, with D possibly being TRBD1 (6 bases). The V end was cut by 5 bases, the J end by 5 bases, with 16 bases between. The CDR3 has 16 residues. Per germline, CDR1 SGHTA and CDR2 FQGNSA. In nucleotides, the CDR3 is TGTGCCAGCAGCCCACAAACGGGGGGCGATAATTCACCCCTCCACTTT. This sequence encodes CASSPQTGGDNSPLHF.

This clonotype occurred many times. The chain couples TRBV7-3 to TRBJ2-5, with TRBD2 identical over 9 bases. Per the germline V gene, CDR1 is SGHTA and CDR2 is FQGTGA. V was pared by 3 bases and J by 4 bases, with 3 bases of the junction left unmatched. CDR3 length equals 14 residues. CDR3: CASSFSGRGETQYF. The CDR3 DNA sequence: TGTGCCAGCAGCTTTAGCGGGAGAGGAGAGACCCAGTACTTC.

This clonotype was seen many times. Possible read error: a much larger clone is one base away. The chain combines TRBV6-5 with TRBJ2-2; no reliable D call. V was cut by 5 bases and J by 4 bases, with 8 bases left in between. The CDR3 sequence is 13 residues long. Germline V gene data show CDR1 as MNHEY and CDR2 as SVGAGI. The CDR3 nucleotides read TGTGCCAGCAGTATACAGAGCACCGGGGAGCTGTTTTTT. Its protein product is CASSIQSTGELFF.

The CDR3 region has the DNA TGTGCCAGCAGTGAGATTATAGGTGTAGAGACCCAGTACTTC. Its protein product is CASSEIIGVETQYF. This sequence joins TRBV2 and TRBJ2-5; D remains ambiguous. This CDR3 region has 14 residues. Germline lookup yields CDR1 SNHLY and CDR2 FYNNEI. Trimming removed 3 bases from V and 4 bases from J, with 12 bases in between.

This clonotype was found many times. The chain combines TRBV12-3 or TRBV12-4 with TRBJ2-3, with 9 positions matching TRBD2. The CDR3 totals 14 residues. V dropped 8 bases and J dropped 3; count of bases not matched to a gene: 6. The CDR3 sequence is CASLAGGPTDTQYF. CDR3 bases: TGTGCCAGCCTTGCGGGAGGGCCAACAGATACGCAGTATTTT.